The 10 T cell receptor beta chains reported below all come from one sample, sequenced in a study of shared clonotypes between healthy human individuals. This table comes from immunoSEQ multiplex PCR, and its TCRdb copy is limited to in-frame clones, with some not included. The profile shows fewer than 550,000 clones, around 79% of them singletons. Sequencing input: PBMCs. Source of these receptors: a woman in her forties in good health. Some clones in this sample may be carry-over from other donors' samples.

This clone was seen only once. V and J are TRBV7-8 and TRBJ2-5; D call uncertain. The CDR3 has 15 residues. V was clipped by 5 bases and J by 5 bases, with 18 bases between them. Germline V gene lookup returns CDR1 SGHVS and CDR2 FQNEAQ. DNA of the CDR3: TGTGCCAGCAGCCCGGTTGTCGCGGCCCAGGAGACCCAGTACTTC. Translating gives CASSPVVAAQETQYF.

This clone was found a few times. This sequence joins TRBV7-2 and TRBJ1-5; possible D gene TRBD1, 6 bases. V lost 1 base and J lost 0, with 10 bases in between. The CDR3 extends over 16 amino acids. In germline, CDR1 is SGHTA, CDR2 FQGNSA. Here the CDR3 reads CASSLEGGYSNQPQHF. The CDR3 nucleotides are TGTGCCAGCAGCTTAGAAGGGGGTTATAGCAATCAGCCCCAGCATTTT.

Only one count was recorded for this clone. The chain recombines TRBV28 with TRBJ2-5; 11 bases are shared with TRBD2. V shed 1 base, J shed 4 bases, and the junction held 2 bases outside the gene matches. CDR1 is MDHEN and CDR2 is SYDVKM in the germline V gene. The CDR3 spans 15 residues. The CDR3 nucleotides are TGTGCCAGCAGTTTATCTACTAGCGGGGGAGAGACCCAGTACTTC. Translation gives CASSLSTSGGETQYF.

This clone was recorded once. This sequence joins TRBV30 and TRBJ1-1; D is undetermined. Germline CDR1 and CDR2: GTSNPN and SVGIG (reference sequence). The V end lost 0 bases, the J end lost 11 bases, and 25 bases lay between the germline ends. CDR3 size: 16 residues. The CDR3 DNA is TGTGCCTGGAGTGTAGGGATGGGCCTTTCCTTTAATGAGGCTTTCTTT. Translation: CAWSVGMGLSFNEAFF.

V and J are TRBV7-7 and TRBJ2-5; 12 bases align to TRBD2. The CDR3 is 16 residues long. Germline V lookup: CDR1 SSHAT, CDR2 FNYEAQ (reference sequence). Trimming removed 5 bases from V and 0 bases from J; junction bases left unmatched: 4. As DNA, the CDR3 is TGTGCCAGCAGCCCTGGACTAGCGGGAAACCAAGAGACCCAGTACTTC. Residues: CASSPGLAGNQETQYF.

To note about this clone: This may be a read error: a much more frequent sequence differs by one nucleotide. The chain has TRBV10-3 and TRBJ2-7; a weak D match, TRBD2 (6 bases). The CDR3 extends over 16 amino acids. The germline gives CDR1 ENHRY, CDR2 SYGVKD. The CDR3 is CAISDLTSLRPHEQHF. Here the CDR3 DNA reads TGTGCCATCAGTGATCTCACTAGCCTACGCCCTCACGAGCAGCACTTC.

The rearrangement uses TRBV28 and TRBJ1-5, with TRBD1 matching 8 bases. Trimming took 6 bases from V and 7 from J; bases not matched to a gene: 8. The CDR3 spans 14 residues. CDR1 MDHEN and CDR2 SYDVKM come from the germline V gene. CDR3 sequence (DNA): TGTGCCAGCAGCTCGGGACAGGTAGGCCAGCCCCAGCATTTT. Translating it yields CASSSGQVGQPQHF.

This chain links TRBV5-8 with TRBJ2-7; possible D gene TRBD2, 7 bases. The length of the CDR3 is 15 residues. Per the germline V gene, CDR1 is SGHTS and CDR2 is YDEGEE. V was cut by 4 bases and J by 6 bases, with 20 bases left in between. CDR3 sequence: CASSQGEGEYAEQYF. DNA of the CDR3: TGTGCCAGCAGCCAAGGGGAGGGGGAATACGCCGAGCAGTACTTC.

V gene TRBV29-1 combines with J gene TRBJ2-2; TRBD2 might be the D (5 bases). This CDR3 has 16 amino acids. V lost 8 bases, J lost 2 bases, and 21 bases lay in between. CDR1 is SQVTM and CDR2 is ANQGSEA in the germline V gene. CDR3 loop: CSYSNRAGLNTGELFF. DNA for the CDR3: TGCAGCTACTCGAATCGGGCAGGACTCAACACCGGGGAGCTGTTTTTT.

This chain links TRBV18 with TRBJ2-1; 8 bases are shared with TRBD2. CDR1 is KGHSH and CDR2 is LQKENI in the germline V gene. The CDR3 runs to 17 residues. Trimming at V came to 2 bases and at J to 4 bases, leaving 10 bases not matched to a gene. The CDR3: CASSPYMRREEYNEQFF. The CDR3 DNA is TGTGCCAGCTCACCATACATGCGGCGGGAGGAGTACAATGAGCAGTTCTTC.